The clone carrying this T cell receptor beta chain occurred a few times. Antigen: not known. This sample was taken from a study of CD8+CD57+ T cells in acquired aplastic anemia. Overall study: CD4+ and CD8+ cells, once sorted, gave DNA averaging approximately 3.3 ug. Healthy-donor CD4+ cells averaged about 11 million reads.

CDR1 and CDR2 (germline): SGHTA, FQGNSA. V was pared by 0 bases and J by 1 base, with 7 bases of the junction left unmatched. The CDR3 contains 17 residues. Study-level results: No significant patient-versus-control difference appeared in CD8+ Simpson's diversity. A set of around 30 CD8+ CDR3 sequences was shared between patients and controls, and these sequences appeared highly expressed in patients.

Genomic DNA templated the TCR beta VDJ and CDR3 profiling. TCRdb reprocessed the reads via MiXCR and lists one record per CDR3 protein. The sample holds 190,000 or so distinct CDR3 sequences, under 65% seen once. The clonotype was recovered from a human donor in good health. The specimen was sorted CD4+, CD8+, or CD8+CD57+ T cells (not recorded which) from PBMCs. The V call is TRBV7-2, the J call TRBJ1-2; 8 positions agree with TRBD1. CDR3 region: CASSLASGTGDNYGYTF. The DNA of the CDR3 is TGTGCCAGCAGCTTAGCCTCCGGGACAGGTGATAACTATGGCTACACCTTC.